The entry that follows covers one T cell receptor beta chain sequence. Antigen specificity is unknown. The treatment is: oral pan-JAK inhibitor, 5-10 mg twice daily. This entry comes from a study of CD8+ T cells in alopecia areata. As for the study in general: It was oral tofacitinib, at 5 to 10 mg twice daily, that treated patients received. Percentage of affected scalp area was the basis on which treated patients' severity was scored. Study results and caveats: In scalp, tofacitinib significantly decreased clonality and expanded CD8+ clones among the top 100. Persistence in scalp and blood during tofacitinib was observed for many expanded lesional clones.

Extracted RNA was reverse transcribed, and the resulting cDNA served as sequencing template. Data came from immunoSEQ multiplex PCR; TCRdb stores just in-frame clones and leaves some out. The sample has fewer than 350,000 clones; 58% are singletons. The receptor was isolated from a human donor with alopecia areata. The sample in question was CD4+ T cells sorted from blood, obtained at week 24, from a patient treated with tofacitinib.

The CDR3 region is CASSPLPISGYTF. Written as DNA, the CDR3 is TGTGCCAGCAGCCCCCTCCCCATTAGTGGCTACACCTTC. This sequence joins TRBV5-6 and TRBJ1-2; D remains unclear. Germline-derived CDR1 and CDR2 are SGHDT and YYEEEE. This CDR3 spans 13 amino acids. V was shortened by 4 bases and J by 7 bases, with 14 bases between the two germline ends.